This paragraph covers one T cell receptor (beta chain) sequence. Antigen: not known. This sample stems from a study of CD4 T cells in relation to SARS-CoV-2 and coronaviruses. Overall study findings and caveats: Crossreactive clones expanded significantly less to SARS-CoV-2 than monoreactive clones.

CDR1 SGHRS and CDR2 YFSETQ come from the germline V gene. Trimming removed 0 bases at V and 0 bases at J, with 13 bases between. The CDR3 is made up of 17 amino acids. The assay was immunoSEQ multiplex PCR, and TCRdb's table has in-frame clones only and misses some. The table includes over 20,000 clones, over 70% detected once. Unexposed donor CD4+ T cells date from about 2011-2018, before the COVID-19 pandemic. The cells were cultured for about 10 days before CD4+ T cells were isolated. Specimen: CD4+ T cells from PBMCs, cultured in vitro. The genes are TRBV5-1 and TRBJ2-1, with a weak D call TRBD2 (6 bases). The clonotype comes from a human donor in good health. CDR3 loop: CASSLASGSSSYNEQFF. CDR3 sequence (DNA): TGCGCCAGCAGCTTGGCCAGCGGGTCTAGCTCCTACAATGAGCAGTTCTTC.